Presented here are 28 T cell receptor beta chains from one specimen sequenced in a study of early T cells in non-severe SARS-CoV-2 infection. TCRdb re-called the 5' RACE reads with MiXCR, one entry per CDR3 protein. This table holds over 25,000 distinct CDR3 sequences, approximately 5% found once. Sample: whole blood. The source is an adult who was a healthcare worker with PCR-confirmed SARS-CoV-2 infection or an uninfected control (not recorded which).

This clonotype was detected many times. The junction does not match germline at one end; this may be a read error. The genes are TRBV20-1 and TRBJ2-7; D unresolved. Germline V CDR1 and CDR2: DFQATT, SNEGSKA (reference sequence). This CDR3 spans 13 amino acids. CDR3 DNA sequence: TGCAGTGCTAGAGATCTTACGTGGCAGTTCGAAGCCTTC. Translation gives CSARDLTWQFEAF.

This clonotype showed up just a few times. The chain has TRBV4-1 and TRBJ2-1; D perhaps matches TRBD1 (6 bases). With 3 bases removed from V and 8 bases from J, the gap between germline ends came to 11 bases. In germline, CDR1 is MGHRA, CDR2 YSYEKL. The length of the CDR3 is 13 residues. The CDR3 bases are TGCGCCAGCAGCCACCTGACAGGAGATGAGCAGTTCTTC. Its translation: CASSHLTGDEQFF.

The table lists this clonotype with many counts. The chain combines TRBV6-6 with TRBJ2-3, with 7 bases lining up with TRBD1. The CDR3 runs to 17 residues. The ends lost 6 bases at V and 2 bases at J; junction bases unmatched: 14. Germline lookup yields CDR1 MNHNY and CDR2 SVGAGI (reference sequence). CDR3 amino acids: CASRPTLGTDHTDTQYF. The CDR3 bases are TGTGCCAGCAGACCTACACTCGGGACAGACCACACAGATACGCAGTATTTT.

This clonotype was seen many times. The genes are TRBV18 and TRBJ1-4, with D uncertain. Germline assignment: CDR1 KGHSH and CDR2 LQKENI. V lost 3 bases, J lost 3 bases, and 11 bases lay in between. There are 15 residues in the CDR3. CDR3 residues: CASSPRSGSNEKLFF. The DNA for the CDR3 is TGTGCCAGCTCACCTCGTTCGGGTTCTAATGAAAAACTGTTTTTT.

This clonotype was detected ten times or more. The rearrangement uses TRBV13 and TRBJ2-1; D unclear. Trimming removed 2 bases from V and 0 bases from J, with 8 bases in between. The germline V gene encodes CDR1 PRHDT and CDR2 FYEKMQ (reference sequence). The CDR3 runs to 15 residues. The CDR3 sequence is CASSLFRSSYNEQFF. CDR3 DNA: TGTGCCAGCAGCTTATTTAGAAGCTCCTACAATGAGCAGTTCTTC.

The table lists this clonotype with many counts. The gene calls are TRBV5-1 and TRBJ2-1; 14 positions match TRBD2. The CDR3 totals 15 residues. J gave up 9 bases and V 2 bases, and 4 bases lay outside the gene matches. Germline lookup yields CDR1 SGHRS and CDR2 YFSETQ. Here the CDR3 DNA reads TGCGCCAGCAGCTTAGGGACTAGCGGGGGAGGTGAGCAGTTCTTC. Translation gives CASSLGTSGGGEQFF.

Only a few counts were recorded for this clonotype. This chain connects TRBV28 to TRBJ2-3, with 8 bases identical to TRBD2. The CDR3 sequence is 17 residues long. Germline V lookup: CDR1 MDHEN, CDR2 SYDVKM. V was clipped by 4 bases and J by 2 bases; unmatched bases: 11. CDR3 in amino acids: CASSSIRGGLPTDTQYF. In DNA form, the CDR3 reads TGTGCCAGCAGTTCCATTCGGGGGGGCCTCCCCACAGATACGCAGTATTTT.

This clonotype was picked up many times. CDR3 loop: CASSLNLGQGYGYTF. As DNA, the CDR3 is TGTGCCAGCAGCTTAAATTTAGGACAGGGGTACGGCTACACCTTC. The J gene is TRBJ1-2, the V gene TRBV11-2, with 9 bases that match TRBD1. Trimming at V came to 2 bases and at J to 8 bases, leaving 9 bases not matched to a gene. Germline values: CDR1 SGHAT, CDR2 FQNNGV. The CDR3 length is 15 residues.

This clonotype was observed a handful of times. The rearrangement joins TRBV28 to TRBJ1-5; no firm D call. Trimming left V 8 bases short and J 7 bases short, with 15 bases between. CDR3 length: 13 amino acids. The germline CDR1 and CDR2 sequences are MDHEN and SYDVKM. The CDR3 region has the DNA TGTGCCAGCTCCCCAGTGATGAGGCAGCCCCAGCATTTT. Translation: CASSPVMRQPQHF.

This chain connects TRBV7-3 to TRBJ2-3; D gene unclear. Looked up from germline, CDR1 is SGHTA and CDR2 is FQGTGA. Trimming left V 0 bases short and J 3 bases short, with 4 bases between. The CDR3 is made up of 13 amino acids. The CDR3 nucleotides read TGTGCCAGCAGCTTAACGCATACAGATACGCAGTATTTT. Translation gives CASSLTHTDTQYF.

This clonotype showed up many times. This chain connects TRBV6-5 to TRBJ1-1, with 8 bases lining up with TRBD1. This CDR3 comprises 14 residues. Germline CDR1 is MNHEY and CDR2 is SVGAGI. The trim removed 4 bases at V and 8 bases at J, leaving 9 bases unmatched. CDR3 protein: CASSSTPDREEAFF. CDR3 in DNA: TGTGCCAGCAGTTCCACCCCGGACAGGGAAGAAGCTTTCTTT.

About this clonotype: Without the conserved terminal phenylalanine or tryptophan, this CDR3 likely stems from a read error. It is unclear where the CDR3 begins or ends on the DNA, so no DNA is shown, and the CDR3 is as TCRdb lists it. The gene calls are TRBV7-9 and TRBJ2-1; the D call TRBD1 from the table was never checked on the DNA. The germline V gene has CDR1 SEHNR and CDR2 FQNEAQ (reference sequence). The CDR3 length is 12 residues, termini included. The CDR3 protein is CASSSDSWGFEV.

This clonotype was counted ten times or more. The chain links TRBV7-6 to TRBJ2-7; D uncertain. The V and J ends lost 0 bases and 3 bases respectively, with 9 bases between them. Germline CDR1 reads SGHVS; CDR2 reads FNYEAQ. CDR3 size: 14 residues. The CDR3 DNA reads TGTGCCAGCAGCTTAGCGGGTTACAGCTACGAGCAGTACTTC. Its translation is CASSLAGYSYEQYF.

Regarding this clonotype: Since a much larger clone is just one base distant, this may be a read error. The chain combines TRBV29-1 with TRBJ1-1; no clear D. Germline lookup yields CDR1 SQVTM and CDR2 ANQGSEA. This CDR3 is built from 13 residues. With 3 bases removed from V and 0 bases from J, the gap between germline ends came to 8 bases. CDR3 sequence reads: CSVDGVLNTEAFF. CDR3 nucleotides: TGCAGCGTTGATGGGGTCTTGAACACTGAAGCTTTCTTT.

The CDR3 nucleotides are TGTGCCAGCAGCTTAGGAGGAGAAGCTAACTATGGCTACACCTTC. This sequence encodes CASSLGGEANYGYTF. This rearrangement joins TRBV7-2 to TRBJ1-2; no reliable D call. The V end was cut by 1 base, the J end by 0 bases, with 9 bases between. Germline V gene sequence: CDR1 SGHTA, CDR2 FQGNSA. CDR3 size: 15 residues.

At least ten counts were recorded for this clonotype. The rearrangement uses TRBV6-5 and TRBJ1-1; a weak D match, TRBD1 (5 bases). V lost 2 bases to trimming and J lost 7 bases, with 23 bases between them. The germline V gene has CDR1 MNHEY and CDR2 SVGAGI. There are 17 residues in the CDR3. The CDR3 DNA is TGTGCCAGCAGTTACCGGACTCTTTGGGTGGGGGGAGTTGAAGCTTTCTTT. Translating it yields CASSYRTLWVGGVEAFF.

In this sample, this clonotype turned up a few times. The chain recombines TRBV3-1 with TRBJ2-7, with a weak D call TRBD2 (6 bases). The CDR3 consists of 13 residues. V shed 4 bases and J shed 7 bases, with 14 bases lying between them. Germline values: CDR1 LGHDT, CDR2 YNNKEL (reference sequence). DNA for the CDR3: TGTGCCAGCAGCCGCGGGACTCCGGGGGAGCAGTACTTC. Protein sequence: CASSRGTPGEQYF.

This clonotype was seen many times. This chain joins TRBV18 and TRBJ2-7, with D unresolved. Germline assignment: CDR1 KGHSH and CDR2 LQKENI. The CDR3 runs to 12 residues. Trimming shortened V by 2 bases and J by 5 bases, and 7 bases separated the two germline ends. The CDR3 DNA follows: TGTGCCAGCTCACCAAGTCGGGACGAGCAGTACTTC. Residues: CASSPSRDEQYF.

Many counts were recorded for this clonotype. The chain recombines TRBV5-1 with TRBJ2-3, with 12 bases fitting TRBD1. The ends lost 3 bases at V and 1 base at J; junction bases unmatched: 12. The CDR3 has 19 residues. Germline assignment: CDR1 SGHRS and CDR2 YFSETQ. As DNA, the CDR3 is TGCGCCAGCAGCTCCACCCCGGGACAGGGGGCCTGGGGCACAGATACGCAGTATTTT. It yields the protein CASSSTPGQGAWGTDTQYF.

This clonotype was seen many times. This rearrangement joins TRBV15 to TRBJ1-2; unclear D gene. CDR1 and CDR2 (germline): LNHNV, YYDKDF (reference sequence). V lost 0 bases and J lost 7, with 9 bases in between. The CDR3 totals 13 residues. CDR3 in DNA: TGTGCCACCAGCAGAGATTTCCAGAGTGGCTACACCTTC. This gives the protein CATSRDFQSGYTF.

This rearrangement joins TRBV18 to TRBJ2-1, with TRBD2 identical over 8 bases. V lost 0 bases, J lost 8 bases, and 6 bases stayed unmatched. Germline loops: CDR1 KGHSH, CDR2 LQKENI. This CDR3 is built from 15 residues. DNA of the CDR3: TGTGCCAGCTCACCACCGGGGACTAGGGCGGATGAGCAGTTCTTC. Protein product: CASSPPGTRADEQFF. Looking up the rest from reference TRBV18 and TRBJ2-1 gives the full variable domain: NAGVMQNPRHLVRRRGQEARLRCSPMKGHSHVYWYRQLPEEGLKFMVYLQKENIIDESGMPKERFSAEFPKEGPSILRIQQVVRGDSAAYFCASSPPGTRADEQFFGPGTRLTVL.

This clonotype was counted many times. The V and J genes are TRBV7-9 and TRBJ1-2; D not resolved. The germline gives CDR1 SEHNR, CDR2 FQNEAQ (reference sequence). This CDR3 comprises 14 residues. Trimming left V 1 base short and J 7 bases short, with 13 bases between. The CDR3 DNA follows: TGTGCCAGCAGCTTAGGTGCTGAACTAGGTGGCTACACCTTC. Translating it yields CASSLGAELGGYTF.

The J gene is TRBJ1-1, the V gene TRBV6-5; a possible D gene is TRBD1 (5 bases). V was shortened by 1 base and J by 8 bases, with 8 bases between the two germline ends. The CDR3 sequence is 12 residues long. Germline CDR1 MNHEY, CDR2 SVGAGI. This CDR3 is CASSYYGAEAFF. The CDR3 region has the DNA TGTGCCAGCAGTTACTATGGGGCAGAAGCTTTCTTT.

This clonotype was detected ten times or more. The J gene is TRBJ1-5, the V gene TRBV19; 8 bases line up with TRBD1. The junction had 4 bases not matched to a gene; V was cut back by 9 bases and J by 6 bases. CDR1 and CDR2 (germline): LNHDA, SQIVND (reference sequence). The CDR3 has 12 amino acids. This CDR3 is CASRGLGQPQHF. The DNA of the CDR3 is TGTGCCAGCAGGGGGCTCGGTCAGCCCCAGCATTTT. Full variable domain (remainder filled in from reference TRBV19 and TRBJ1-5): DGGITQSPKYLFRKEGQNVTLSCEQNLNHDAMYWYRQDPGQGLRLIYYSQIVNDFQKGDIAEGYSVSREKKESFPLTVTSAQKNPTAFYLCASRGLGQPQHFGDGTRLSIL.

This clonotype was seen repeatedly, ten times or more. This chain joins TRBV15 and TRBJ1-5, with unresolved D. CDR1 and CDR2 (germline): LNHNV, YYDKDF (reference sequence). V shed 5 bases and J shed 9 bases, with 11 bases lying between them. This CDR3 is 12 amino acids long. CDR3 in amino acids: CATSGDLLPQHF. The CDR3 nucleotides are TGTGCCACCAGCGGCGACTTGTTGCCCCAGCATTTT. Full variable domain (outside the CDR3, taken from reference TRBV15 and TRBJ1-5): DAMVIQNPRYQVTQFGKPVTLSCSQTLNHNVMYWYQQKSSQAPKLLFHYYDKDFNNEADTPDNFQSRRPNTSFCFLDIRSPGLGDTAMYLCATSGDLLPQHFGDGTRLSIL.

This clonotype was detected many times. V and J are TRBV10-1 and TRBJ2-1; the D gene is possibly TRBD1 (5 bases). This CDR3 region has 12 residues. Germline V gene data show CDR1 as WNHNN and CDR2 as SYGVQD (reference sequence). The V and J ends lost 11 bases and 7 bases respectively, with 15 bases between them. CDR3 DNA: TGCGCCGGACAAACAAGTAGGAATGAGCAGTTCTTC. Its translation is CAGQTSRNEQFF.

The gene calls are TRBV3-1 and TRBJ2-7; TRBD1 matches at 10 bases. There are 16 residues in the CDR3. V gave up 0 bases and J gave up 2 bases; unmatched junction bases: 4. Looked up from germline, CDR1 is LGHDT and CDR2 is YNNKEL (reference sequence). In DNA, the CDR3 is TGTGCCAGCAGCCAAGATCTCGGGACAGGGGCCTACGAGCAGTACTTC. It yields the protein CASSQDLGTGAYEQYF.

This clonotype came up many times. The chain combines TRBV6-6 with TRBJ2-7; 11 bases are shared with TRBD1. Unmatched junction bases numbered 9, after V lost 7 bases and J lost 4 bases. This CDR3 has 15 amino acids. Per the germline V gene, CDR1 is MNHNY and CDR2 is SVGAGI (reference sequence). CDR3 in amino acids: CASIYSDRGPYEQYF. The DNA for the CDR3 is TGTGCCAGCATCTACTCGGACAGGGGGCCTTACGAGCAGTACTTC.